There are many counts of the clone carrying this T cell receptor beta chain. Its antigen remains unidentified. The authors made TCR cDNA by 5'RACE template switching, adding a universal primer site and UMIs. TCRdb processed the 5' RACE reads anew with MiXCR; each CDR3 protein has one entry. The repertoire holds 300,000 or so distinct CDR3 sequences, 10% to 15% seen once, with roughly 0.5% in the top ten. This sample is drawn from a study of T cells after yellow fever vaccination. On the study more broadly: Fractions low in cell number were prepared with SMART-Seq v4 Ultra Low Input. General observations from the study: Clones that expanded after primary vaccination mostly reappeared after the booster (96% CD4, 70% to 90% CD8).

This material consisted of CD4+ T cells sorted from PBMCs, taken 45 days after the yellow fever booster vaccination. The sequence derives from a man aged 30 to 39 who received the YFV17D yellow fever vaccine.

DNA of the CDR3: TGCGCCAGCAGCTTGGGGACTAGCGGGAGAGATACGCAGTATTTT. This sequence encodes CASSLGTSGRDTQYF. V and J are TRBV5-1 and TRBJ2-3; TRBD2 aligns across 13 bases. V lost 0 bases, J lost 5 bases, and 0 bases stayed unmatched. CDR1 SGHRS and CDR2 YFSETQ come from the germline V gene. This CDR3 comprises 15 residues.